Listed below are T cell receptor beta chains from one sample, sequenced in a study of T cell responses to AZD1222 COVID-19 vaccine. Here immunoSEQ multiplex PCR was the method, and the copy in TCRdb shows in-frame clones only, minus some. The data contain about 220,000 clones, approximately 94% of them seen just once; the ten biggest clones take up about 1%. Source: peripheral blood, taken on day 0 of MenACWY control vaccination. The source of these receptors is an adult in good health. CDR3s include the opening cysteine and the closing phenylalanine or tryptophan.

TRBV5-1 CASQMTSGGFNEQFF
TRBV23-1 CATPQANSGNTIYF
TRBV3-1/TRBV3-2 CASSQRRTDDNEQFF
TRBV3-1/TRBV3-2 CASSQDNKRGTQYF
TRBV5-1 CASSPYPLRETQYF
TRBV3-1/TRBV3-2 CASSQAWTGGAKTQYF
TRBV6-1 CASSEGGLAYEQYF
TRBV15 CATSRDLAQGLYEQYF
TRBV19 CASSWGGDRGNQPQHF
TRBV28 CASSLPDYSNQPQHF
TRBV19 CAIGAGGNQPQHF
TRBV27 CASRGGLNSPLHF
TRBV6-6 CATRGSANQPQHF
TRBV6-2/TRBV6-3 CASSYTLIGPTQETQYF
TRBV27 CASALPQTYNEQFF
TRBV7-8 CASSLGQWDTQYF
TRBV29-1 CSVVGTGMTGELFF
TRBV4-1 CASSQSRAIEGAHEKLFF
TRBV15 CATSNESALWAYNSPLHF
TRBV5-1 CASRPTGTANTEAFF
TRBV5-4 CASSLPPGGPDTQYF
TRBV27 CASSFGGATNEKLFF
TRBV4-2 CASSSGGPMSETQYF
TRBV28 CASSLGDRDNSPLHF
TRBV6-6 CASSYSRQGEAFF
TRBV7-2 CASSLANSPETQYF
TRBV9 CASSPTSGVGTGELFF
TRBV9 CASSVGGTGANVLTF
TRBV6-5 CASSIGQGQYNEQFF
TRBV30 CAWSVFRGANNSPLHF
TRBV3-1/TRBV3-2 CASIRSEGNTEAFF
TRBV5-5 CASSPWGPHFGGNQPQHF
TRBV2 CASRRSQSHTEAFF
TRBV10-3 CAISDRGLMNTEAFF